Sequencing of this T cell receptor beta chain was carried out in a study of blood T cells in healthy people across ages. Notes on the study in general: Roughly linear age-related decline in beta diversity appeared, significant by age roughly 40.

This clonotype has only a few counts. Its antigen remains unidentified. A J-beta primer mix and a sample-barcoded 5' primer were used in a second PCR of about 7 to 12 cycles. TCRdb re-called the 5' RACE reads with MiXCR, one entry per CDR3 protein. This table holds just under 550,000 distinct CDR3 sequences, more than 20% found once. This CDR3 has 14 amino acids. V was clipped by 1 base and J by 2 bases; unmatched bases: 0. In germline, CDR1 is LNHDA, CDR2 SQIVND (reference sequence). This sample was shared with a second study, whose subject was T cells of mothers and their children. That source reports: About 6 children, together with their three healthy Caucasian mothers, made up the donors. Persistent microchimeric T cell clones were not found at ~100 per million sensitivity.

The chain employs TRBV19 and TRBJ2-7; 9 bases line up with TRBD1. The source is a boy aged 5-17 years in good health. Sequences were obtained from blood. The CDR3 spells CASSIGQGAYEQYF. CDR3 in DNA: TGTGCCAGTAGTATAGGACAGGGGGCCTACGAGCAGTACTTC. Full variable domain (missing parts from reference TRBV19 and TRBJ2-7): DGGITQSPKYLFRKEGQNVTLSCEQNLNHDAMYWYRQDPGQGLRLIYYSQIVNDFQKGDIAEGYSVSREKKESFPLTVTSAQKNPTAFYLCASSIGQGAYEQYFGPGTRLTVT.